The T cell receptor (beta chain) under discussion was sequenced for a study of blood T cell repertoires in COVID-19. Study overall: Donors in the United States, Italy and Spain gave samples during acute or convalescent COVID-19.

Authors' analysis steps: Reference gene primer amplification in the assay estimated nucleated cell counts. TCRdb's table, derived via immunoSEQ multiplex PCR, lists solely in-frame clones and lacks some. V and J calls plus clone size are reproduced from that table; the DNA served to infer D and trimming. The profile shows 170,000 or so clones, 80% to 90% of them singletons. Germline values: CDR1 KGHSH, CDR2 LQKENI. V gave up 3 bases and J gave up 4 bases, with 15 bases separating them. The CDR3 sequence is 15 residues long. The rearrangement links TRBV18 to TRBJ1-2; possibly TRBD1 for D (6 bases). Sequenced sample: peripheral blood. The TCR sequence derives from a young woman who had recovered from COVID-19. CDR3 DNA: TGTGCCAGCTCACCCGGACAGTTACCGATCTATGGCTACACCTTC. Its protein product is CASSPGQLPIYGYTF. Drawing the rest from reference TRBV18 and TRBJ1-2, the complete variable domain is NAGVMQNPRHLVRRRGQEARLRCSPMKGHSHVYWYRQLPEEGLKFMVYLQKENIIDESGMPKERFSAEFPKEGPSILRIQQVVRGDSAAYFCASSPGQLPIYGYTFGSGTRLTVV.